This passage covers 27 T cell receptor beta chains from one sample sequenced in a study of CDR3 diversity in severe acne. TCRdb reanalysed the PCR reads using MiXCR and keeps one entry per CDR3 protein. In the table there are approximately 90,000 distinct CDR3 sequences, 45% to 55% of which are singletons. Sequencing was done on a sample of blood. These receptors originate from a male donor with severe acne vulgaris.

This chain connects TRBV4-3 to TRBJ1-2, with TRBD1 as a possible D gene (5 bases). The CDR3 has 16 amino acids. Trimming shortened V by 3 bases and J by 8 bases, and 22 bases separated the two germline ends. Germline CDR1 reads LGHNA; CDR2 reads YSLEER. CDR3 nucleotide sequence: TGCGCCAGCAGCCACACGGGGACTAATGGTGGATCCGGCTACACCTTC. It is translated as CASSHTGTNGGSGYTF.

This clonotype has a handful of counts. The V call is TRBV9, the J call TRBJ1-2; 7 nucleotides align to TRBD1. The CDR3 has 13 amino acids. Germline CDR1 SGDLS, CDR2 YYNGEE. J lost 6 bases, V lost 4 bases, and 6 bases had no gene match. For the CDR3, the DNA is TGTGCCAGCAGCCCTTCGACAGGGCATGGCTACACCTTC. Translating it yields CASSPSTGHGYTF. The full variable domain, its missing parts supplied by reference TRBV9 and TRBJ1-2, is DSGVTQTPKHLITATGQRVTLRCSPRSGDLSVYWYQQSLDQGLQFLIQYYNGEERAKGNILERFSAQQFPDLHSELNLSSLELGDSALYFCASSPSTGHGYTFGSGTRLTVV.

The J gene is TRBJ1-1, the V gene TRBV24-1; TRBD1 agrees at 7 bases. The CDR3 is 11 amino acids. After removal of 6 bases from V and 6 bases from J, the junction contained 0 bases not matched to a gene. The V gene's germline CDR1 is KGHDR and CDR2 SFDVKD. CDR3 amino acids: CATSQGAEAFF. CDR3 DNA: TGTGCCACCAGTCAGGGGGCTGAAGCTTTCTTT.

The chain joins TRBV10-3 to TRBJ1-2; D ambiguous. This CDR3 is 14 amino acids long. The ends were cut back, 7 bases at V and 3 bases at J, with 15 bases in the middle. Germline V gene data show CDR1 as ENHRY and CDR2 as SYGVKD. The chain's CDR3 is CAITEGPPDYGYTF. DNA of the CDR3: TGTGCCATCACCGAGGGCCCCCCAGACTATGGCTACACCTTC.

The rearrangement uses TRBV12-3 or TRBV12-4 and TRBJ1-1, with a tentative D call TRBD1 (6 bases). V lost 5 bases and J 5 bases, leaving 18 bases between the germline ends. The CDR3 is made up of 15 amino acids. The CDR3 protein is CASSEARQALTEAFF. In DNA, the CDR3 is TGTGCCAGCAGTGAAGCGCGACAGGCGTTGACTGAAGCTTTCTTT.

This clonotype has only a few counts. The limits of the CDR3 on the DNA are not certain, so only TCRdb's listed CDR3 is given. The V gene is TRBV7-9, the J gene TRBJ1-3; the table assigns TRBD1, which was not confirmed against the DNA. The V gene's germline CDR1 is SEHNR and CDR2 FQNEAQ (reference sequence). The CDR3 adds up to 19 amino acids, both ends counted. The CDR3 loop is CASSGTGTEQYFGPGTIYF.

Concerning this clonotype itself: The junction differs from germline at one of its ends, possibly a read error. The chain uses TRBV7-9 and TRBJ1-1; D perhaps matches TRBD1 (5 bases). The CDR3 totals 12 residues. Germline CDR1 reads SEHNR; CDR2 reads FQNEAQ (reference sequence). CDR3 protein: CVSSDGGFEASF. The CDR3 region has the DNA TGTGTCAGCAGCGATGGGGGATTTGAAGCTTCCTTT. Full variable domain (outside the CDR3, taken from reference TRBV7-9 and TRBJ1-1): DTGVSQNPRHKITKRGQNVTFRCDPISEHNRLYWYRQTLGQGPEFLTYFQNEAQLEKSRLLSDRFSAERPKGSFSTLEIQRTEQGDSAMYLCVSSDGGFEASFGQGTRLTVV.

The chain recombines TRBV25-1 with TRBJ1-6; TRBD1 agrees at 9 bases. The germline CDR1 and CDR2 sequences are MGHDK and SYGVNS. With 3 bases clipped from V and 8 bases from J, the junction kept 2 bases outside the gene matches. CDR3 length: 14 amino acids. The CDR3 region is CASSDDRGDSPLHF. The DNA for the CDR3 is TGTGCCAGCAGTGACGACAGGGGGGATTCACCCCTCCACTTT.

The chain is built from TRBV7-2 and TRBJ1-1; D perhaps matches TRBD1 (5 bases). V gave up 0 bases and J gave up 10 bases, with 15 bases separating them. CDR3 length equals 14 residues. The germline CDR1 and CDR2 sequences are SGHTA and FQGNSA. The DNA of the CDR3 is TGTGCCAGCAGCTTAGCAGTAGGAGGGGTCCCAGCTTTCTTT. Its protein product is CASSLAVGGVPAFF. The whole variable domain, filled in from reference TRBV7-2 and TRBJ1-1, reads GAGVSQSPSNKVTEKGKDVELRCDPISGHTALYWYRQSLGQGLEFLIYFQGNSAPDKSGLPSDRFSAERTGGSVSTLTIQRTQQEDSAVYLCASSLAVGGVPAFFGQGTRLTVV.

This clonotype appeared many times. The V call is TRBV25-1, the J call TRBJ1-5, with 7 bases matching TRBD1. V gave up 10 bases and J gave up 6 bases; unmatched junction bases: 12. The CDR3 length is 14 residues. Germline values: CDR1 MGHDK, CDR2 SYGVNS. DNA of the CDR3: TGTGCCACTCGCCCCACAGGGGAAGGTCAGCCCCAGCATTTT. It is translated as CATRPTGEGQPQHF.

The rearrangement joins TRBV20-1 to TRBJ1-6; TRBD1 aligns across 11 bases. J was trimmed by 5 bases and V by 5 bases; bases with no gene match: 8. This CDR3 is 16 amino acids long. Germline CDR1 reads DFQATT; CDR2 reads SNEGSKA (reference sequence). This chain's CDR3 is CSAAGTGGYHNSPLHF. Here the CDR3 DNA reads TGCAGTGCTGCGGGGACAGGGGGTTACCATAATTCACCCCTCCACTTT.

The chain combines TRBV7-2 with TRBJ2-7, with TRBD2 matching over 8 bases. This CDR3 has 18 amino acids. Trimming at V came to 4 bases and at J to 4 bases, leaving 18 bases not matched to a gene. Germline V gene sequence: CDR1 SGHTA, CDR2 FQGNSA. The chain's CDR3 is CASSSRFGKRERSYEQYF. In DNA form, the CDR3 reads TGTGCCAGCAGCTCGCGTTTCGGGAAGCGGGAGAGGTCGTACGAGCAGTACTTC.

The CDR3 sequence: CASSLAGERINEQFF. For the CDR3, the DNA is TGCGCCAGCAGCCTAGCGGGGGAGCGGATCAATGAGCAGTTCTTC. V usage is TRBV5-1 and J usage is TRBJ2-1; 10 nucleotides agree with TRBD2. The CDR3 is made up of 15 amino acids. The V segment lost 4 bases and the J segment 6 bases; nucleotides outside the gene matches: 7. Germline CDR1 SGHRS, CDR2 YFSETQ.

CDR3 bases: TGCGCCAGCAGCTTCTCAAGGGGAAGCGAGCAGTACTTC. This sequence encodes CASSFSRGSEQYF. The genes are TRBV5-1 and TRBJ2-7; D is possibly TRBD1 (5 bases). The V end lost 2 bases, the J end lost 6 bases, and 12 bases lay between the germline ends. There are 13 residues in the CDR3. The V gene's germline CDR1 is SGHRS and CDR2 YFSETQ.

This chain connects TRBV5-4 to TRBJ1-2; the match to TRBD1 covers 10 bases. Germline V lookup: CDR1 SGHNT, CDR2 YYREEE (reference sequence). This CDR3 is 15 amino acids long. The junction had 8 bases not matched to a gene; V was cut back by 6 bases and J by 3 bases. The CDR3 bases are TGTGCCAGCACTCTTAGACAGGGGGCGGACTATGGCTACACCTTC. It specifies CASTLRQGADYGYTF.

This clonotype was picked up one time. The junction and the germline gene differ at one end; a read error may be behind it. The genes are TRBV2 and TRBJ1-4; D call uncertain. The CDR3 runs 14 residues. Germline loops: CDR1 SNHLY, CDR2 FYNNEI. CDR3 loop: CASGGGWTNEKLFF. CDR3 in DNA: TGCGCCAGCGGCGGAGGGTGGACTAATGAAAAACTGTTTTTT. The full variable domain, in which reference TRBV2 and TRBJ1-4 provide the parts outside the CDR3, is EPEVTQTPSHQVTQMGQEVILRCVPISNHLYFYWYRQILGQKVEFLVSFYNNEISEKSEIFDDQFSVERPDGSNFTLKIRSTKLEDSAMYFCASGGGWTNEKLFFGSGTQLSVL.

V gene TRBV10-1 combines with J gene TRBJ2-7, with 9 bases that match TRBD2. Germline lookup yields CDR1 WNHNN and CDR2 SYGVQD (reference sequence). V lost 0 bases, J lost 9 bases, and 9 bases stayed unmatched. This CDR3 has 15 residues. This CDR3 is CASSESRLAGLGQYF. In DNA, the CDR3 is TGCGCCAGCAGTGAGTCCAGGCTAGCGGGACTCGGGCAGTACTTC.

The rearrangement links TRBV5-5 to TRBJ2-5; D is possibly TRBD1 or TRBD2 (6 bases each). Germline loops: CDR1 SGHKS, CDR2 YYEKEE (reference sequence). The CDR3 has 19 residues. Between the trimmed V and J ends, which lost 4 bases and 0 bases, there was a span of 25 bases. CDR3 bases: TGTGCCAGCAGCCGGGTTGAAGGGCTCGGGGGCCGTGACCAAGAGACCCAGTACTTC. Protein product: CASSRVEGLGGRDQETQYF.

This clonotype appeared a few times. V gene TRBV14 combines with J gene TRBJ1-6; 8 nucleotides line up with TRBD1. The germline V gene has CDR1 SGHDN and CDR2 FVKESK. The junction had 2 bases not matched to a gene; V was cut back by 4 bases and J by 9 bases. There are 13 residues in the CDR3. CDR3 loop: CASSLTGGSPLHF. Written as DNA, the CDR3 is TGTGCCAGCAGCCTAACAGGGGGTTCACCCCTCCACTTT.

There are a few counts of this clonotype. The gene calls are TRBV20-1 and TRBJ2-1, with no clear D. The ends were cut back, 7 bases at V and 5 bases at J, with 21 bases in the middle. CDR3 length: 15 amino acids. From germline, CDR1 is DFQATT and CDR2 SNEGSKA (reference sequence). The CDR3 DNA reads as TGCAGTGTGACCGAACCCGGGTTTGTCAACAATGAGCAGTTCTTC. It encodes CSVTEPGFVNNEQFF.

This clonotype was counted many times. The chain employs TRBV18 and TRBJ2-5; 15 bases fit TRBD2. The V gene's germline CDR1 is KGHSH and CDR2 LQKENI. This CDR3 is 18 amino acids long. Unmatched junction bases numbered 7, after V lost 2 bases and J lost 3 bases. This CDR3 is CASSPWTSGRAEEETQYF. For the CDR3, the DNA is TGTGCCAGCTCACCATGGACTAGCGGGAGGGCCGAGGAAGAGACCCAGTACTTC.

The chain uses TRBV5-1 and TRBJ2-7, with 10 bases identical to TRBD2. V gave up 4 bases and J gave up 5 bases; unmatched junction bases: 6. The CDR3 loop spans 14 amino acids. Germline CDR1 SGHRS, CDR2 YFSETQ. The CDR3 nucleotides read TGCGCCAGCAGCCAGACTAGCGGGTACGACGAGCAGTACTTC. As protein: CASSQTSGYDEQYF.

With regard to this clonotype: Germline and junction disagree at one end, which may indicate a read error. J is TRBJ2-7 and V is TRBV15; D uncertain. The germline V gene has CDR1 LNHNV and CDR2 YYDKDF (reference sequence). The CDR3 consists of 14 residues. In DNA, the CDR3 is TGTGCCACCAGCAGTGAAATTAGTTTGGCCTCCGTGGGGTTC. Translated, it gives CATSSEISLASVGF.

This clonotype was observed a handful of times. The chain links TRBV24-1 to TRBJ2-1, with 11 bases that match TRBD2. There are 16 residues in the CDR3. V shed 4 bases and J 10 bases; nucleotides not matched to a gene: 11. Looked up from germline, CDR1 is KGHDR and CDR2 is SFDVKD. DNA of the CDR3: TGTGCCACCAGTGACCCTACTAGCGGGAGTGGGGGCGAGCAGTTCTTC. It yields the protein CATSDPTSGSGGEQFF.

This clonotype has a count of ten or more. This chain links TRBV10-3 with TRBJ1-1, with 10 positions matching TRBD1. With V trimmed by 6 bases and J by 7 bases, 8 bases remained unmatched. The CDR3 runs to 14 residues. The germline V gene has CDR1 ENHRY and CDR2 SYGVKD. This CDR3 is CAIRGADRGLEAFF. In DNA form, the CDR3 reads TGTGCCATCAGGGGAGCCGACAGGGGGCTTGAAGCTTTCTTT.

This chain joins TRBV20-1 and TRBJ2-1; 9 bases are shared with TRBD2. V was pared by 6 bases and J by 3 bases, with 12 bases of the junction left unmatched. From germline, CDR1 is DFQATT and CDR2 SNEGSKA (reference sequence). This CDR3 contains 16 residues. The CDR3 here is CSATEVSGRFYNEQFF. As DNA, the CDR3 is TGCAGTGCCACAGAAGTTAGCGGGAGATTCTACAATGAGCAGTTCTTC.

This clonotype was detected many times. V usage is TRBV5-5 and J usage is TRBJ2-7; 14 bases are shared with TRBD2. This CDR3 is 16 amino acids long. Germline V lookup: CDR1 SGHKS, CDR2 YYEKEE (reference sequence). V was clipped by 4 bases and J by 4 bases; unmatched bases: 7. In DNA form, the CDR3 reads TGTGCCAGCAGCCCGGGACTAGCGGGAGTGTGGTACGAGCAGTACGTC. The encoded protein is CASSPGLAGVWYEQYV.